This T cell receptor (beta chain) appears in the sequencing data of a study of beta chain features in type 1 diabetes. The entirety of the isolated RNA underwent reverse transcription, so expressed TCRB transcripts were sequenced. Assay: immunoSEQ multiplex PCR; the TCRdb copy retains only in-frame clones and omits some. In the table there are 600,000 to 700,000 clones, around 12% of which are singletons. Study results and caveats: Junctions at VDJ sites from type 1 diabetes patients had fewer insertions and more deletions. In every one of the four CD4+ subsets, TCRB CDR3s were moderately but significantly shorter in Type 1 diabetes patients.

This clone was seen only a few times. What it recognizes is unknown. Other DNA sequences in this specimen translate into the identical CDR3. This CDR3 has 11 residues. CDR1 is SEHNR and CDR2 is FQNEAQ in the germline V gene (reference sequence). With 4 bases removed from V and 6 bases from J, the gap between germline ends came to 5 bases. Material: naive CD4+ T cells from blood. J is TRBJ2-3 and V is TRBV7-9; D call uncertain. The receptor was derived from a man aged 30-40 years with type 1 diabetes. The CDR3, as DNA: TGTGCCAGCAGCTCCCCGGATACGCAGTATTTT. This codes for CASSSPDTQYF.